Listed here is a single T cell receptor (beta chain). Its antigen is still unknown. This sample is drawn from a study of post-analysis software for immune sequencing data. Study-wide background: The cohort encompassed relapsing-remitting, secondary progressive and progressive-relapsing multiple sclerosis disease courses. Points from the study as a whole: The normalized Chao1 diversity of multiple sclerosis patients was significantly lower than that of controls. Analysis by F measure revealed that same-batch samples clustered strongly together.

Included in the TCR beta cDNA libraries were unique molecular identifiers. When about 1 to 11 million T cells were used, they gave a few hundred thousand cDNA molecules. One entry per CDR3 protein results from TCRdb running MiXCR on the PCR reads. The sample includes around 770,000 distinct CDR3 sequences, more than 45% of them seen just once. This sequence originates from a girl aged 10-17 years with multiple sclerosis. The sample consisted of blood.

The CDR3 is CASSLEGNGLAGVYEQYF. CDR3 coding DNA: TGTGCCAGCAGCTTGGAAGGGAATGGACTAGCGGGAGTCTACGAGCAGTACTTC. V usage is TRBV5-6 and J usage is TRBJ2-5; 13 positions agree with TRBD2. The end of the DNA is better explained by TRBJ2-7, so the J call may be wrong. There are 18 residues in the CDR3. Germline CDR1 SGHDT, CDR2 YYEEEE.